This T cell receptor (beta chain) appears in the sequencing data of a study of Graves' ophthalmopathy and Graves' hyperthyroidism listed by TCRdb under 2018. Regarding the research as a whole: Peripheral blood was collected at initial diagnosis, prior to any treatment. The study used TCR beta repertoire signatures to distinguish Graves' ophthalmopathy from Graves' hyperthyroidism and to predict progression to ophthalmopathy. In total, 135 blood samples were TCR-sequenced: fewer than 50 ophthalmopathy, 80 or so hyperthyroidism and some 17 hyperthyroidism-to-ophthalmopathy patients. To explore V-J signatures that separate ophthalmopathy from hyperthyroidism, a discovery set of approximately 100 patients was enrolled, consisting of 40 to 45 with ophthalmopathy and fewer than 60 with stable hyperthyroidism. The independent validation cohort included under 20 hyperthyroidism patients plus 17 patients who later progressed from hyperthyroidism to ophthalmopathy. T-cell repertoires of thyroid tissue and blood were compared in five or six hyperthyroidism patients. Following sample collection, hyperthyroidism patients were given methimazole at a starting dose of 30 mg daily, and ophthalmopathy patients were given high-dose intravenous methylprednisolone.

There are many counts of this clonotype. It lacks a known antigen. No base quality values were provided; no much bigger clone lies one nucleotide off. Results the study describes overall, beyond this receptor: In cross-validation, the 13-signature model distinguished ophthalmopathy from stable hyperthyroidism with about 90% sensitivity and 81% to 82% specificity, while in the test set the corresponding values were around 79% and 71%. No statistical method was used to predetermine the sample size, and group allocation was not hidden from the investigators. Most expanded thyroid clonotypes with frequency above 0.001 were also detected in blood, suggesting blood repertoires may reflect the thyroid immune response. In validation, the model predicted ophthalmopathy progression with about 71% sensitivity and roughly 78% specificity; 12 predicted patients were CT-confirmed with GO in a median of approximately 6.5 months.

For repertoire sequencing, TCR beta CDR3 regions were amplified from RNA transcripts. HTBI primers and the Qiagen OneStep RT-PCR kit were used in a first-round RT-PCR, which was followed by a second-round multiplex PCR, size selection and purification. Sequencing of the libraries was carried out on an Illumina HiSeq2000 in paired-end mode with 100 bp reads. The original methods were these. SOAPnuke was used for read processing, and reads with adapters, uncalled bases, a mean Phred below 15, or no exact constant-primer or identifier match were discarded. High-quality paired reads were merged with COPE v1.2.5. Unique nucleotide sequences were defined as clonotypes and aligned to IMGT TRB V, D and J references using MiTCR v1.1. Only V-J combinations with frequency above 0.0001 were analysed, covering around 99% of repertoires. A TCR clonal expansion and chaos score per V-J combination was defined as the ratio of F50 clonal expansion to chaos observed in the TCRdist matrix. Features were reduced by Welch's t-statistics and random forest to approximately 12 V-J combinations, which fed a naive Bayes classifier. The similarity between thyroid and blood repertoires was quantified using the Morisita-Horn index. TCRdb itself trimmed the public reads at Q25 with fastp, ran MiXCR and retained productive beta chains. Each CDR3 protein gets just one entry, which takes the most common genes and DNA from the rows behind it. TCRdb's processing, not the authors', yielded these V and J calls. In this sample the table shows almost 750,000 distinct CDR3 sequences, 40% of which occur a single time. Less than 55% of the sample is taken by the ten largest.

The ophthalmopathy patients had moderately to severely active disease, with a Clinical Activity Score of 3 or higher, a NOSPECS grade of 4 or higher, and a disease duration of less than 3 months. Patients were excluded if they had other autoimmune diseases, uncontrolled infections, pregnancy or lactation. Clinical symptoms, serum thyroxine, TRAb, thyroid ultrasound and orbital computed tomography were used for diagnosis. Using Ficoll-Paque density gradient centrifugation, PBMCs were isolated from 10 ml of fresh peripheral blood. Total RNA was extracted using Trizol reagent, and RNA quality was checked on an Agilent 2100 Bioanalyzer. Material for sequencing was peripheral blood. This receptor was identified in an adult man with Graves' ophthalmopathy.

In nucleotides, the sequence is TGTGCCAGCAGCGAGGGACTTAACTATGGCTACACCTTC. Translated, this gives CASSEGLNYGYTF. The chain uses TRBV7-8 and TRBJ1-2; TRBD1 is possibly the D segment (5 matching bases). The CDR3 sequence holds 13 residues, the cysteine and phenylalanine included. The only DNA kept is the CDR3, 39 bases in frame from the first base. As encoded in the germline V gene, CDR1 is SGHVS while CDR2 is FQNEAQ. V loses 5 bases of germline sequence and J loses 1 base, and the interval between the two ends is 8 bases.